Listed here are 4 T cell receptor beta chains from one sample, sequenced in a study of shared clonotypes between healthy human individuals (dated by TCRdb to the early 2020s). The library was built by means of the immunoSEQ multiplex PCR assay. TCRdb stores this immuneACCESS table with in-frame sequences only. Part of the clones is absent; in the studies checked, under half of the shortfall reflects unresolved V genes, and no reason is known for the rest. This sample comprises over 800,000 clones, over 90% of them detected only once. The ten largest clones represent around 24% of the sample. CD8 naive samples were CD45RO-negative cells positively selected for CCR7, giving a CD45RA+CCR7+ population that excluded TemRA cells. The source material was naive CD8+ T cells sorted from blood. This specimen's cell subset or site label, per the study, means: CD45RA+CCR7+. These receptor sequences come from a man in his thirties or forties in good health.

CDR3 residues: CASSASSGGNTDTQYF. CDR3 sequence (DNA): TGTGCCAGCAGCGCATCTAGCGGGGGCAATACAGATACGCAGTATTTT. The chain couples TRBV9 to TRBJ2-3, with 10 bases lining up with TRBD2. Trimming removed 3 bases from V and 3 bases from J; junction bases left unmatched: 7. The CDR3 runs to 16 residues. Looked up from germline, CDR1 is SGDLS and CDR2 is YYNGEE.

This clone is a singleton in its sample. The chain links TRBV4-3 to TRBJ2-1; tentative D call: TRBD2 (6 bases). The CDR3 has 15 amino acids. Germline V gives CDR1 LGHNA, CDR2 YSLEER. V lost 1 base and J 0 bases, leaving 7 bases between the germline ends. CDR3 sequence (DNA): TGCGCCAGCAGCCAAGGGAGGGGCTCCTACAATGAGCAGTTCTTC. It specifies CASSQGRGSYNEQFF.

This chain links TRBV7-9 with TRBJ1-2; D unresolved. The CDR3 totals 16 residues. Trimming left V 5 bases short and J 7 bases short, with 23 bases between. Germline CDR1 SEHNR, CDR2 FQNEAQ (reference sequence). CDR3 nucleotide sequence: TGTGCCAGCAGCGGTCCCTCATCGGGCGGTTCTGGTGGCTACACCTTC. Translating it yields CASSGPSSGGSGGYTF.

Points on this clone: A much larger clone differs by one base, so this may be a read error. The V gene is TRBV28, the J gene TRBJ2-7; TRBD2 agrees at 12 bases. The length of the CDR3 is 14 residues. V lost 5 bases to trimming and J lost 4 bases; unmatched junction nucleotides: 3. In germline, CDR1 is MDHEN, CDR2 SYDVKM. The CDR3 spells CASSPTSGRYEQYF. In DNA, the CDR3 is TGTGCCAGCAGTCCGACTAGCGGGAGATACGAGCAGTACTTC.